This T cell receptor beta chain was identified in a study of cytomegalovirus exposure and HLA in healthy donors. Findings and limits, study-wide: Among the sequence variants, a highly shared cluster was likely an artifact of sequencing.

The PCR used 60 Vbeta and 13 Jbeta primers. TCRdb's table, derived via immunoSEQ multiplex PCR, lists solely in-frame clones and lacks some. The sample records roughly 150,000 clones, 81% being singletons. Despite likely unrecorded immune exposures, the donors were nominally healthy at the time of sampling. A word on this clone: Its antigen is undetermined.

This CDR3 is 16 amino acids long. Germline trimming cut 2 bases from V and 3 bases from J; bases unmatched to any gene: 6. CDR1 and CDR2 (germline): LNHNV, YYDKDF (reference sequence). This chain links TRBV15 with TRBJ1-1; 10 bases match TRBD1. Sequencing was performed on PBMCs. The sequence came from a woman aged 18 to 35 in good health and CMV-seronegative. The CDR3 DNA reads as TGTGCCACCAGCAGAACCGGGACAGGGGCGGACACTGAAGCTTTCTTT. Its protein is CATSRTGTGADTEAFF. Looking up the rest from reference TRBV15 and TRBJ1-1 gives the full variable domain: DAMVIQNPRYQVTQFGKPVTLSCSQTLNHNVMYWYQQKSSQAPKLLFHYYDKDFNNEADTPDNFQSRRPNTSFCFLDIRSPGLGDTAMYLCATSRTGTGADTEAFFGQGTRLTVV.